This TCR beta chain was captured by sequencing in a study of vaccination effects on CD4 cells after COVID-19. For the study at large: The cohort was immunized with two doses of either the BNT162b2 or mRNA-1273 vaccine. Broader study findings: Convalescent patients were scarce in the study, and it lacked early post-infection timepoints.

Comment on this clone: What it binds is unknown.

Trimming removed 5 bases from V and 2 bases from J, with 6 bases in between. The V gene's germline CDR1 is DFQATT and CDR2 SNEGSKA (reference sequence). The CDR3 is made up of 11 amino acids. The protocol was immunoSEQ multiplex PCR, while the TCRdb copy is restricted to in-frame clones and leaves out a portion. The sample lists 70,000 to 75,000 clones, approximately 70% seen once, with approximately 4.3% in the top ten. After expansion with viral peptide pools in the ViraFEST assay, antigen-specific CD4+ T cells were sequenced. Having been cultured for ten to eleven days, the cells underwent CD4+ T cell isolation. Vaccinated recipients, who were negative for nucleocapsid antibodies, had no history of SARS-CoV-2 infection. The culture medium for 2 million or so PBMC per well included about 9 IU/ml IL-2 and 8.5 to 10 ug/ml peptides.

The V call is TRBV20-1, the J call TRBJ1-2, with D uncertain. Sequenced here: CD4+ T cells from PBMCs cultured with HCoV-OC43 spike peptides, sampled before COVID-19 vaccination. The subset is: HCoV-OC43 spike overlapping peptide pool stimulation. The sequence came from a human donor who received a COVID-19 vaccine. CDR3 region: CSASRNYGYTF. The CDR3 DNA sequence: TGCAGTGCTTCGAGAAACTATGGCTACACCTTC.